This T cell receptor (beta chain) emerged from a study of blood T cell repertoires in COVID-19. Germline V gene lookup returns CDR1 SGHRS and CDR2 YFSETQ. Trimming removed 6 bases from V and 1 base from J, with 13 bases in between. The CDR3 consists of 14 residues. Data came from immunoSEQ multiplex PCR; TCRdb stores just in-frame clones and leaves some out. The sample consists of approximately 440,000 clones, 75% to 90% of them appearing once. The clonotype was recovered from a woman aged 18-29 years who had recovered from COVID-19. Sequenced: PBMCs or T cells enriched from blood (not recorded which). The chain is built from TRBV5-1 and TRBJ1-1, with D maybe TRBD1 (5 bases). The CDR3 DNA sequence: TGCGCCAGCACCTACGCGGGGGGGAACACTGAAGCTTTCTTT. Translation gives CASTYAGGNTEAFF.